This TCR beta chain was obtained from a study of blood T cell repertoires in COVID-19. Clones were read by immunoSEQ multiplex PCR, and TCRdb kept only the in-frame ones, dropping some. The repertoire holds over 95,000 clones, with about four fifths as singletons. This clone was seen a few times. The CDR3 totals 13 residues. Trimming cost V 1 base and J 4 bases; bases outside gene matches: 1. Germline CDR1 reads SGHDN; CDR2 reads FVKESK. The sample comprised peripheral blood. V gene TRBV14 combines with J gene TRBJ2-7; 7 bases are a match to TRBD1. The TCR sequence derives from a woman between 40 and 55 years old with acute or convalescent COVID-19. CDR3 sequence (DNA): TGTGCCAGCAGCCAAGGGGACAGTTACGAGCAGTACTTC. The encoded protein is CASSQGDSYEQYF.